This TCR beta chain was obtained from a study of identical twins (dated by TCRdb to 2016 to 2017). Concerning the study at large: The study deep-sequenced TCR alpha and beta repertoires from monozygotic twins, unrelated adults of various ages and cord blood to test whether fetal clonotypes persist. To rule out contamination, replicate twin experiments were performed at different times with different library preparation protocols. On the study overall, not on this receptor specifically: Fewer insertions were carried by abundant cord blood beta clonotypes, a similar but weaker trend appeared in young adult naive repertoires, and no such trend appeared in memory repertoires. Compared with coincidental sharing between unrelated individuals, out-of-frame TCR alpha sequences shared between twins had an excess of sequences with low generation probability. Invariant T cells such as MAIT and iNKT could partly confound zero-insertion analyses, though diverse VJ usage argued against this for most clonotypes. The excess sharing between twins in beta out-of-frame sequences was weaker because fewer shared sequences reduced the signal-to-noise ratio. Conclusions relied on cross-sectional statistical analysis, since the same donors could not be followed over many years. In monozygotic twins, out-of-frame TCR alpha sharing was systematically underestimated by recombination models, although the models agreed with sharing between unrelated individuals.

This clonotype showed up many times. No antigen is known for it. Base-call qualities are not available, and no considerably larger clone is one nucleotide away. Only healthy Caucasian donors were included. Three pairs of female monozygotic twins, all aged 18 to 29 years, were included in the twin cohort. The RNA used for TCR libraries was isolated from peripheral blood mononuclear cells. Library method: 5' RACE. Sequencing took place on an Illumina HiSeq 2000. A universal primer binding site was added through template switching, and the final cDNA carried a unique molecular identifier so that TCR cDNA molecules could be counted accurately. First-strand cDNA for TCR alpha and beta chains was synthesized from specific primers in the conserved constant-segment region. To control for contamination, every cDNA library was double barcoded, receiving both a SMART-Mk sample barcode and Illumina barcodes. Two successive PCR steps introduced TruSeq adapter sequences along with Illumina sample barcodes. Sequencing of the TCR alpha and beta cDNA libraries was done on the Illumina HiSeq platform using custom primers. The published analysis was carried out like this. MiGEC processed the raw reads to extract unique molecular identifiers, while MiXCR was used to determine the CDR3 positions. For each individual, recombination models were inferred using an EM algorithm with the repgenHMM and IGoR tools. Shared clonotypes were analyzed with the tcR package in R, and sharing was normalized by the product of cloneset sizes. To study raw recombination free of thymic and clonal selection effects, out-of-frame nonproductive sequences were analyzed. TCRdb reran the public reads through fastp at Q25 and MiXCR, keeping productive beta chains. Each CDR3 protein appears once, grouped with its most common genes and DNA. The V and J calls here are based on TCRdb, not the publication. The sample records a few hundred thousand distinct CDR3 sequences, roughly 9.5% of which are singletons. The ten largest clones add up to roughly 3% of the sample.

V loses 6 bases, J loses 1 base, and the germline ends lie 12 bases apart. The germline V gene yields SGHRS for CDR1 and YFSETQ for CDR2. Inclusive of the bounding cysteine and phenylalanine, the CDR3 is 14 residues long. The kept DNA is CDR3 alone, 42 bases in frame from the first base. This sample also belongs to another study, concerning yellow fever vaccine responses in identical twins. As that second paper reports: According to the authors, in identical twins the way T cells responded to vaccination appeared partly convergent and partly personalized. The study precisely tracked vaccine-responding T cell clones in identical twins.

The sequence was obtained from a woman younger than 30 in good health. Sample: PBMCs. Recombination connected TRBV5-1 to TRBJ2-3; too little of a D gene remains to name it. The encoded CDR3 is CASTRGGGTDTQYF. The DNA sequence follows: TGCGCCAGCACCCGCGGTGGTGGCACAGATACGCAGTATTTT.